This T cell receptor (beta chain) is drawn from a study of OX40 agonist ivuxolimab in advanced cancers. Study information: Intravenous ivuxolimab at 0.01 to 10 mg/kg was given to patients every 2 weeks. Prior checkpoint blockade (anti-PD-1, anti-PD-L1 or anti-CTLA-4) was permitted; over 30% had it.

As regards this clone: Antigen specificity is unknown.

Profiled with immunoSEQ multiplex PCR; TCRdb holds only in-frame clones, not every one. The table shows roughly 45,000 clones, with 88% occurring only once. Study results and limitations: The study observed clonal expansion of CD4+ and CD8+ blood T cells by week 6 at 0.1 to 3.0 mg/kg. CD8+ T cells averaged more expanded clones than CD4+.

V trimming: 5 bases; J trimming: 4 bases; junction bases outside the gene matches: 12. The CDR3 consists of 15 residues. The germline gives CDR1 GTSNPN, CDR2 SVGIG (reference sequence). The sequence came from an adult with an advanced solid tumor such as melanoma, head and neck, liver or kidney cancer. Specimen: CD4+ or CD8+ T cells sorted from blood, collected in a trial of the OX40 agonist ivuxolimab. The chain combines TRBV30 with TRBJ1-2; 8 bases are a match to TRBD1. The chain's CDR3 is CAWAGTGPLGYGYTF. In DNA, the CDR3 is TGTGCCTGGGCCGGGACAGGCCCTTTAGGCTATGGCTACACCTTC.